The clone carrying this TCR beta chain turned up a few times. Its target is not known. Additional DNA sequences in this sample encode the identical CDR3. This sample stems from a study of beta chain features in type 1 diabetes. Overall study results and limits: Equally in patients and controls, shorter templates might have been favored by PCR.

V was pared by 3 bases and J by 3 bases, with 7 bases of the junction left unmatched. Germline V lookup: CDR1 KGHSH, CDR2 LQKENI. This CDR3 is 16 amino acids long. The authors reverse transcribed all of the isolated RNA, so sequencing captured expressed TCRB transcripts. Assay used: immunoSEQ multiplex PCR; TCRdb lists only in-frame clones, some missing. Here the sample spans 80,000 to 90,000 clones, about a third being singletons. This chain joins TRBV18 and TRBJ1-2, with 10 bases that match TRBD1. The TCR sequence derives from a woman younger than 30 in good health. Sample: stem cell memory CD4+ T cells from blood. The CDR3 DNA sequence: TGTGCCAGCTCACCCCAGTCCGGGACAGGGGACTATGGCTACACCTTC. Its translation: CASSPQSGTGDYGYTF.